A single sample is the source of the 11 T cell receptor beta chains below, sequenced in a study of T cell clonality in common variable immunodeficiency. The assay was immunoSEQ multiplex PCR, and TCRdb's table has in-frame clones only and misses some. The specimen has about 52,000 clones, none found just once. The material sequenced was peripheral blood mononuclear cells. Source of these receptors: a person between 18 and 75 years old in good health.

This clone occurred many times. The sequenced CDR3 bases are TGTGCCAGCAGCAAGCGGGACAGGGGACTTTACTACACTGAA. Its protein is CASSKRDRGLYYTE. From start to end, the CDR3 is CASSKRDRGLYYTEAFF. The genes are TRBV6-2 or TRBV6-3 and TRBJ1-1; TRBD1 matches at 10 bases. The CDR3 end is not reached by the read, which stops 3 residues before it; the germline J gene fills it in. The CDR3 contains 17 residues. Losses at the gene ends were 6 bases for V and 3 bases for J; bases not matched to a gene: 13. Per the germline V gene, CDR1 is MNHEY and CDR2 is SVGEGT.

The CDR3 region is CASSYPGRAAFF. The CDR3 bases that were read are TGTGCCAGCAGTTACCCCGGCAGGGCC. The chain has TRBV6-2 or TRBV6-3 and TRBJ1-1, with D possibly being TRBD1 (5 bases). The CDR3 goes on 3 residues after the read ends, and that part is filled in from the germline J gene. The CDR3 has 12 amino acids. CDR1 MNHEY and CDR2 SVGEGT come from the germline V gene.

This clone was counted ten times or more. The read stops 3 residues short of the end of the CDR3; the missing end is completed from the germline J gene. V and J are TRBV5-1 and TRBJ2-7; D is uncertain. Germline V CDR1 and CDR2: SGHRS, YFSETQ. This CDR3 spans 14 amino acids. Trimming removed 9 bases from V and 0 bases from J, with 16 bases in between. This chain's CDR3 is CATSTYTNSYEQYF. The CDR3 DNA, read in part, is TGCGCCACCTCGACTTACACGAACTCCTACGAG.

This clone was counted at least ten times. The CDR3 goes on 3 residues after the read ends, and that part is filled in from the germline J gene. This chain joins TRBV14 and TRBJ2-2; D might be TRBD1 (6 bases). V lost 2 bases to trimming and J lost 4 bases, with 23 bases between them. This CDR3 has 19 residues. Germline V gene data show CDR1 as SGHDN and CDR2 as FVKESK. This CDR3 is CASSQKNRDNHLGTGELFF. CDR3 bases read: TGTGCCAGCAGCCAAAAAAACCGGGACAATCACTTGGGCACCGGGGAG.

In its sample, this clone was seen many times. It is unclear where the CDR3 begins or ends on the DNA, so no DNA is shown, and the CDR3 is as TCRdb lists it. The CDR3 spells CASSTSGLRSVNEQFF. This chain links TRBV2 with TRBJ2-1; the table names TRBD1-2, a call not compared with the DNA. Counting both end residues, the CDR3 totals 16 amino acids. The germline V gene has CDR1 SNHLY and CDR2 FYNNEI.

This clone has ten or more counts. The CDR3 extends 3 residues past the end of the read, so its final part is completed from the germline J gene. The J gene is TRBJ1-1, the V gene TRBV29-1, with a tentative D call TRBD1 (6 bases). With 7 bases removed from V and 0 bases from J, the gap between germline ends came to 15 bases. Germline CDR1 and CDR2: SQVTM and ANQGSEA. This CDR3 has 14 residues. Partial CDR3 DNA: TGCAGCGCTGGAACAGGGTCCATGAACACTGAA. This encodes CSAGTGSMNTE. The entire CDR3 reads CSAGTGSMNTEAFF.

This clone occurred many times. The sequenced CDR3 bases are TGTGCCAGCAGACCTACAGGGAGAAGGAATGGC. It specifies CASRPTGRRNG. The full CDR3 sequence reads CASRPTGRRNGYTF. This chain connects TRBV6-2 or TRBV6-3 to TRBJ1-2, with D maybe TRBD1 (6 bases). The read halts 3 residues ahead of the CDR3 end, with the missing end drawn from the germline J gene. The CDR3 runs 14 residues. Germline loops: CDR1 MNHEY, CDR2 SVGEGT. V dropped 6 bases and J dropped 6 bases, with 17 bases sitting between them.

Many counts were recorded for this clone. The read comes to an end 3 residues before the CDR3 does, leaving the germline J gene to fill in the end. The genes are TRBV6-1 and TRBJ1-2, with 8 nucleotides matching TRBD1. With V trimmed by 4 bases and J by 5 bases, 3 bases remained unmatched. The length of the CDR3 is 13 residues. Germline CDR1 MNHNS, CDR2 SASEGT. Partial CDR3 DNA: TGTGCCAGCAGTGGACAGGGGAGGTATGGC. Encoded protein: CASSGQGRYG. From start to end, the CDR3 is CASSGQGRYGYTF.

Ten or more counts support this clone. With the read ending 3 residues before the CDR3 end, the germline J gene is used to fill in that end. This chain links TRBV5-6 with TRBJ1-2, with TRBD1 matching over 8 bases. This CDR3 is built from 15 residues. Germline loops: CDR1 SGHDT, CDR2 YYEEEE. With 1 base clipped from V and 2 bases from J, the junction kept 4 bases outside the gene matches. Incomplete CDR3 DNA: TGTGCCAGCAGCTTGTGGGACAGGTGGAACTATGGC. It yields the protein CASSLWDRWNYG. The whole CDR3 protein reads CASSLWDRWNYGYTF.

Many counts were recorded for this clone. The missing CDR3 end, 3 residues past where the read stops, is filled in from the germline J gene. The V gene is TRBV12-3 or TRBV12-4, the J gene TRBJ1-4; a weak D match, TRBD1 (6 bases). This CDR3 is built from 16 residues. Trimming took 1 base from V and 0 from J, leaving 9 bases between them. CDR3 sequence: CASSLGTATTNEKLFF. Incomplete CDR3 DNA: TGTGCCAGCAGTTTAGGGACAGCCACAACTAATGAAAAA.

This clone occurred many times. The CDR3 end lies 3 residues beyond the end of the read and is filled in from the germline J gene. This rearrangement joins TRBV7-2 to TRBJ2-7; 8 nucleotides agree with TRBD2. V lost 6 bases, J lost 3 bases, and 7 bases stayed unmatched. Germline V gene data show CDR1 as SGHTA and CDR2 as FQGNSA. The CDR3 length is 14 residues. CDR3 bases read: TGTGCCAGCAGTTCGGGGCGGGGGGACTACGAG. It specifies CASSSGRGDYE. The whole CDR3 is CASSSGRGDYEQYF.